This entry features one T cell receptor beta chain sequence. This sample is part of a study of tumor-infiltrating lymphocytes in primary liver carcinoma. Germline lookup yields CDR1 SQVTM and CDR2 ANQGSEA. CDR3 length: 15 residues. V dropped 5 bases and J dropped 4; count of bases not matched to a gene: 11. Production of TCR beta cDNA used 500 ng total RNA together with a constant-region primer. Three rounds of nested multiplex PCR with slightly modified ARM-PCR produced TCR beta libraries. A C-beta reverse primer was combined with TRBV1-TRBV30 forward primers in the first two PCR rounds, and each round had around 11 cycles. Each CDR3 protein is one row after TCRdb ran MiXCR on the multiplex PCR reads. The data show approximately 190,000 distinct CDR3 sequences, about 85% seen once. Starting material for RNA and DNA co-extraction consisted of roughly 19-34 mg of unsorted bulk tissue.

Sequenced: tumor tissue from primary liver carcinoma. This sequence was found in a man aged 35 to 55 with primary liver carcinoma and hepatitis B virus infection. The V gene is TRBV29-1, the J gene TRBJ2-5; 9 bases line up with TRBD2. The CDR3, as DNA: TGCAGCGTTTGGACTAGCGTGGGTTGGGCAGAGACCCAGTACTTC. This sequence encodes CSVWTSVGWAETQYF. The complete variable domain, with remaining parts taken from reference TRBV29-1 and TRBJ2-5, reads SAVISQKPSRDICQRGTSLTIQCQVDSQVTMMFWYRQQPGQSLTLIATANQGSEATYESGFVIDKFPISRPNLTFSTLTVSNMSPEDSSIYLCSVWTSVGWAETQYFGPGTRLLVL.